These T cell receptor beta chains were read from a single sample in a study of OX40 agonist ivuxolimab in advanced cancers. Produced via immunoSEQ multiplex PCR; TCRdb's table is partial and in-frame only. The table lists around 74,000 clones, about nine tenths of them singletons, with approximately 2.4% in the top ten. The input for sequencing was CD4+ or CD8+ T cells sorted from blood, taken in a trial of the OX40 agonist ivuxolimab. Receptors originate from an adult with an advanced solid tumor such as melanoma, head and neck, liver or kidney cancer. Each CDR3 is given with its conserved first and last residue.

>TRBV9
CASSVGASGGLVETQYF
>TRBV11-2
CASSQGQAKTDTQYF
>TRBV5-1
CASSPQGNTEAFF
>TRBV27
CASSLSGNEQFF
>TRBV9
CASSVALRPDTQYF
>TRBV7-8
CASSLNGREAKNIQYF
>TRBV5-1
CASSLWVAGGEETQYF
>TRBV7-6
CASSLRPGANEKLFF
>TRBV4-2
CASRREGADHYGYTF
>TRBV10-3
CAISDTRTGPEQYF
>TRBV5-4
CASSLDASGPTDTQYF
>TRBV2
CASSTRGDEFEAFF
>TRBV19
CASSIWAQDRVNTEAFF
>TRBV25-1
CASSAVRTSGSETQYF
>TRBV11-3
CASSHSRERTEAFF
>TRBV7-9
CASSSRRASADTQYF
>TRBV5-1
CASRIQGEGTNTEAFF
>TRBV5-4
CASSLGTGAYGYTF
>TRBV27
CASSGHPHEQFF
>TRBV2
CASSGQGPLSYEQYF
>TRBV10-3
CAISDRGTEAFF